What follows are 17 T cell receptor beta chains derived from one specimen sequenced in a study of blood T cell repertoires in COVID-19. The table came from immunoSEQ multiplex PCR; TCRdb's copy has only in-frame clones and leaves some out. The table shows around 140,000 clones, with approximately 86% occurring only once. Sequencing was performed on peripheral blood. These receptor sequences come from a woman aged 55-69 years with acute or convalescent COVID-19.

The rearrangement joins TRBV18 to TRBJ2-3; TRBD2 aligns across 12 bases. V trimming: 3 bases; J trimming: 3 bases; junction bases outside the gene matches: 19. The CDR3 runs to 21 residues. Germline V gene data show CDR1 as KGHSH and CDR2 as LQKENI. The CDR3 loop is CASSPDPTRGLAGIRTDTQYF. CDR3 coding DNA: TGTGCCAGCTCACCCGACCCGACCCGTGGACTAGCGGGGATTCGGACAGATACGCAGTATTTT.

The V and J genes are TRBV5-4 and TRBJ2-1; 8 bases agree with TRBD2. Germline values: CDR1 SGHNT, CDR2 YYREEE (reference sequence). J gave up 5 bases and V 3 bases, and 13 bases lay outside the gene matches. There are 17 residues in the CDR3. The CDR3 reads CASSSGALAGRDNEQFF. The CDR3 region has the DNA TGTGCCAGCAGCTCCGGGGCGCTAGCGGGCAGGGACAATGAGCAGTTCTTC.

This clone was recorded a few times. The chain joins TRBV28 to TRBJ1-2, with D uncertain. V lost 5 bases to trimming and J lost 3 bases, with 4 bases between them. Germline CDR1 MDHEN, CDR2 SYDVKM. The CDR3 totals 11 residues. This CDR3 is CASSRDYGYTF. The CDR3 region has the DNA TGTGCCAGCAGTAGAGACTATGGCTACACCTTC.

The chain uses TRBV7-8 and TRBJ1-2; 9 bases are shared with TRBD1. This CDR3 comprises 15 residues. Germline V gene data show CDR1 as SGHVS and CDR2 as FQNEAQ. The junction had 9 bases not matched to a gene; V was cut back by 5 bases and J by 5 bases. CDR3 sequence: CASSTPGQGIYGYTF. The CDR3 DNA reads as TGTGCCAGCAGCACTCCGGGACAGGGCATTTATGGCTACACCTTC. Variable domain in full (rest from reference TRBV7-8 and TRBJ1-2): GAGVSQSPRYKVAKRGQDVALRCDPISGHVSLFWYQQALGQGPEFLTYFQNEAQLDKSGLPSDRFFAERPEGSVSTLKIQRTQQEDSAVYLCASSTPGQGIYGYTFGSGTRLTVV.

Written as DNA, the CDR3 is TGTGCCATCAGCGAACAGGTTGGTAATCAGCCCCAGCATTTT. The encoded protein is CAISEQVGNQPQHF. J is TRBJ1-5 and V is TRBV10-3, with D possibly being TRBD1 (5 bases). The CDR3 runs 14 residues. Per the germline V gene, CDR1 is ENHRY and CDR2 is SYGVKD. V was cut by 6 bases and J by 4 bases, with 13 bases left in between.

This rearrangement joins TRBV28 to TRBJ1-4; D is undetermined. Germline V lookup: CDR1 MDHEN, CDR2 SYDVKM. The V and J ends lost 2 bases and 8 bases respectively, with 9 bases between them. CDR3 size: 13 residues. The CDR3 bases are TGTGCCAGCAGTTTAGATAGAGGCGAAAAACTGTTTTTT. It encodes CASSLDRGEKLFF.

The rearrangement uses TRBV28 and TRBJ2-3, with 8 bases lining up with TRBD1. CDR1 is MDHEN, CDR2 SYDVKM, per germline. Trimming removed 6 bases from V and 1 base from J; junction bases left unmatched: 3. The CDR3 extends over 14 amino acids. CDR3 DNA: TGTGCCAGCAGACAGGGGGGCGGCACAGATACGCAGTATTTT. Amino acids: CASRQGGGTDTQYF.

The CDR3 nucleotides are TGTGCCAGCAGCCTAGGAGGAACAGGCACCGGGGAGCTGTTTTTT. This sequence encodes CASSLGGTGTGELFF. The chain uses TRBV11-1 and TRBJ2-2, with D possibly called TRBD1 or TRBD2 (5 bases each). V dropped 5 bases and J dropped 4 bases, with 14 bases sitting between them. This CDR3 region has 15 residues. Germline lookup yields CDR1 SGHAT and CDR2 FQDESV (reference sequence). The variable domain in full, with the rest retrieved from reference TRBV11-1 and TRBJ2-2, is EAEVAQSPRYKITEKSQAVAFWCDPISGHATLYWYRQILGQGPELLVQFQDESVVDDSQLPKDRFSAERLKGVDSTLKIQPAELGDSAMYLCASSLGGTGTGELFFGEGSRLTVL.

The rearrangement uses TRBV2 and TRBJ1-6; no firm D call. Germline CDR1 is SNHLY and CDR2 is FYNNEI. The CDR3 sequence is 16 residues long. V lost 8 bases and J 0 bases, leaving 14 bases between the germline ends. CDR3 residues: CASGQRLSSYNSPLHF. The CDR3 DNA is TGTGCCAGCGGGCAGAGATTAAGCTCCTATAATTCACCCCTCCACTTT. Looking up the rest from reference TRBV2 and TRBJ1-6 gives the full variable domain: EPEVTQTPSHQVTQMGQEVILRCVPISNHLYFYWYRQILGQKVEFLVSFYNNEISEKSEIFDDQFSVERPDGSNFTLKIRSTKLEDSAMYFCASGQRLSSYNSPLHFGNGTRLTVT.

The rearrangement links TRBV19 to TRBJ1-1; the D is unclear. The germline V and J ends were trimmed by 7 bases and 1 base, with 7 bases remaining between them. CDR3 length: 12 amino acids. The germline gives CDR1 LNHDA, CDR2 SQIVND (reference sequence). Written as DNA, the CDR3 is TGTGCCAGTAACGCGGGGAACACTGAAGCTTTCTTT. Amino acids: CASNAGNTEAFF.

V is TRBV11-1 and J is TRBJ1-6; D not certain. The CDR3 loop spans 13 amino acids. The V end was cut by 5 bases, the J end by 14 bases, with 16 bases between. Germline assignment: CDR1 SGHAT and CDR2 FQDESV (reference sequence). The CDR3 DNA follows: TGTGCCAGCAGCCTGGAAGACTTCGGAACCCTCCACTTT. Protein product: CASSLEDFGTLHF.

The V call is TRBV5-4, the J call TRBJ2-7, with TRBD1 matching 8 bases. CDR3 length: 13 residues. Germline V CDR1 and CDR2: SGHNT, YYREEE (reference sequence). V shed 4 bases, J shed 6 bases, and the junction held 6 bases outside the gene matches. CDR3 nucleotides: TGTGCCAGCAGCATGCCGGACAGGGTCGAGCAGTACTTC. It translates to CASSMPDRVEQYF.

The chain has TRBV2 and TRBJ1-2, with D possibly matching TRBD1 (6 bases). Germline V gene sequence: CDR1 SNHLY, CDR2 FYNNEI. The CDR3 consists of 13 residues. The V end was cut by 6 bases, the J end by 3 bases, with 11 bases between. The CDR3 region has the DNA TGTGCCAGCAGGATGGACAGCGACTATGGCTACACCTTC. It yields the protein CASRMDSDYGYTF.

The chain couples TRBV4-3 to TRBJ2-1, with 9 bases matching TRBD2. There are 18 residues in the CDR3. Germline trimming cut 1 base from V and 6 bases from J; bases unmatched to any gene: 13. CDR1 is LGHNA, CDR2 YSLEER, per germline. The CDR3 DNA sequence: TGCGCCAGCAGCCAAGCGGCTAGCGGGGTGGGAACCCTCAATGAGCAGTTCTTC. It is translated as CASSQAASGVGTLNEQFF.

The rearrangement links TRBV3-1 (or the pseudogene TRBV3-2) to TRBJ2-1; 11 nucleotides align to TRBD2. V gave up 1 base and J gave up 7 bases; unmatched junction bases: 3. Germline V gives CDR1 LGHDT, CDR2 YNNKEL (reference sequence). This CDR3 contains 15 residues. The CDR3: CASSQVSSGGNEQFF. CDR3 bases: TGTGCCAGCAGCCAAGTGTCTAGCGGGGGGAATGAGCAGTTCTTC.

The chain links TRBV7-2 to TRBJ2-3; TRBD2 might be the D (5 bases). The V end was cut by 1 base, the J end by 4 bases, with 9 bases between. The germline CDR1 and CDR2 sequences are SGHTA and FQGNSA. The CDR3 spans 14 residues. CDR3 amino acids: CASSLGLAADTQYF. Here the CDR3 DNA reads TGTGCCAGCAGCTTAGGGCTAGCCGCAGATACGCAGTATTTT.

This clone was found a few times. The chain employs TRBV6-2 or TRBV6-3 and TRBJ1-1, with D unresolved. The CDR3 extends over 17 amino acids. CDR1 MNHEY and CDR2 SVGEGT come from the germline V gene. V was pared by 4 bases and J by 7 bases, with 25 bases between. CDR3 protein: CASSFFTLDQRSNEAFF. DNA for the CDR3: TGTGCCAGCAGTTTCTTTACTCTTGATCAGAGGAGTAATGAAGCTTTCTTT.